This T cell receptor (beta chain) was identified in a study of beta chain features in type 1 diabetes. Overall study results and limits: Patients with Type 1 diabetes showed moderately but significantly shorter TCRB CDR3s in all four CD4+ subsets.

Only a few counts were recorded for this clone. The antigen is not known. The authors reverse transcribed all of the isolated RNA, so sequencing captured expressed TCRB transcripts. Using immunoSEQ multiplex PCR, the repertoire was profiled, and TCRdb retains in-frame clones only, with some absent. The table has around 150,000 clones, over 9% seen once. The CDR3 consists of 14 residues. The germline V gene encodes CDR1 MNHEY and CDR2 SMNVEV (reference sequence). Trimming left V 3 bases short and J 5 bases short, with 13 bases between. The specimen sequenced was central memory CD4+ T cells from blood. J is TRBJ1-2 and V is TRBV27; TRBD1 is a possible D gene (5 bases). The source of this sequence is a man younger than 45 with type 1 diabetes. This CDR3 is CASSFGEGRYGYTF. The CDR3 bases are TGTGCCAGCAGTTTTGGGGAGGGGAGGTATGGCTACACCTTC.